This T cell receptor beta chain was profiled in a study of blood T cell repertoires in COVID-19. Those who participated ranged in age from roughly 18 to 100 years and resided in 20 to 30 US areas. Measured with immunoSEQ multiplex PCR; TCRdb has only the in-frame clones, and not every one. The sample has 250,000 to 300,000 clones, approximately 92% seen once; the top ten hold 1.1%. The CDR3 is made up of 15 amino acids. The V and J ends lost 2 bases and 7 bases, in that order; junction bases with no gene match: 6. Germline V gene sequence: CDR1 MNHEY, CDR2 SVGAGI. This sequence joins TRBV6-5 and TRBJ1-3, with 9 bases fitting TRBD1. Sample: PBMCs or T cells enriched from blood (not recorded which). The clonotype was recovered from a woman under 40 who had recovered from COVID-19. CDR3 region: CASSYAGTGSNTIYF. CDR3 sequence (DNA): TGTGCCAGCAGTTACGCCGGGACAGGGTCGAACACCATATATTTT.